The 21 T cell receptor beta chains in this list originate from one sample, sequenced in a study of blood T cells in healthy people across ages. The second PCR ran about 6 to 12 cycles with a sample-barcoded 5' primer and J-beta primers. One entry per CDR3 protein, called by TCRdb with MiXCR from the 5' RACE reads. In the table there are roughly 1,700,000 distinct CDR3 sequences, 28% of which are singletons. The specimen sequenced was blood. The source is a woman younger than 45 in good health.

Only a few counts were recorded for this clonotype. The CDR3 coding sequence is TGTGCCAGCAGCCACTCTATCAGGTCTGGGGCCAACGTCCTGACTTTC. This encodes CASSHSIRSGANVLTF. This chain connects TRBV3-1 to TRBJ2-6, with D unresolved. With 3 bases removed from V and 1 base from J, the gap between germline ends came to 10 bases. This CDR3 region has 16 residues. Looked up from germline, CDR1 is LGHDT and CDR2 is YNNKEL (reference sequence).

This chain uses TRBV5-1 with TRBJ1-1; unclear D gene. Trimming took off 1 base at V and 1 base at J, with 17 bases between the two ends. CDR1 and CDR2 (germline): SGHRS, YFSETQ. This CDR3 is built from 17 residues. DNA for the CDR3: TGCGCCAGCAGCTTGACAACTGGGCTTGCGGGGAACACTGAAGCTTTCTTT. It encodes CASSLTTGLAGNTEAFF.

This clonotype turned up a few times. The V call is TRBV20-1, the J call TRBJ2-3; TRBD2 matches at 14 bases. V shed 2 bases and J 6 bases; nucleotides not matched to a gene: 7. The CDR3 runs 16 residues. Germline V CDR1 and CDR2: DFQATT, SNEGSKA (reference sequence). As DNA, the CDR3 is TGCAGTGCTAGACCGGGACTAGCGGGAGTTGCGGATACGCAGTATTTT. Translating it yields CSARPGLAGVADTQYF.

A remark on this clonotype: A junction end diverges from the germline sequence, so it may reflect a read error. The chain uses TRBV5-1 and TRBJ2-5; TRBD1 agrees at 10 bases. The germline V gene encodes CDR1 SGHRS and CDR2 YFSETQ. CDR3 length equals 15 residues. The CDR3 bases are TGCACCAGTTCCTTGGGACAGGGGCAACAAGAGACCCAGTACTTC. This gives the protein CTSSLGQGQQETQYF.

V gene TRBV12-3 or TRBV12-4 combines with J gene TRBJ1-4; D uncertain. V was clipped by 6 bases and J by 4 bases, with 12 bases between them. This CDR3 is built from 14 residues. Written as DNA, the CDR3 is TGTGCCAGCAGGAGCAGCGGGAGTAATGAAAAACTGTTTTTT. Protein product: CASRSSGSNEKLFF.

This clonotype was recorded a few times. This sequence joins TRBV4-1 and TRBJ2-1, with TRBD2 matching 8 bases. The CDR3 is 17 residues long. Germline CDR1 MGHRA, CDR2 YSYEKL. V lost 0 bases, J lost 4 bases, and 8 bases stayed unmatched. The CDR3 DNA reads TGCGCCAGCAGCCAAGATCGAACGGGGGGGCTTTACAATGAGCAGTTCTTC. Residues: CASSQDRTGGLYNEQFF.

Concerning this clonotype: Possible read error: a much larger clone is one base away. V gene TRBV5-1 combines with J gene TRBJ2-1; 7 nucleotides align to TRBD1. After removal of 4 bases from V and 8 bases from J, the junction contained 9 bases not matched to a gene. Germline V gene lookup returns CDR1 SGHRS and CDR2 YFSETQ. The CDR3 length is 14 residues. The DNA for the CDR3 is TGCGCCAGCAGCATTAACAGGGGCAGCGATGAGCAGTTCTTC. It encodes CASSINRGSDEQFF. Looking up the rest from reference TRBV5-1 and TRBJ2-1 gives the full variable domain: KAGVTQTPRYLIKTRGQQVTLSCSPISGHRSVSWYQQTPGQGLQFLFEYFSETQRNKGNFPGRFSGRQFSNSRSEMNVSTLELGDSALYLCASSINRGSDEQFFGPGTRLTVL.

The chain links TRBV6-2 or TRBV6-3 to TRBJ1-1; possibly TRBD1 for D (6 bases). The V end lost 7 bases, the J end lost 5 bases, and 14 bases lay between the germline ends. This CDR3 spans 13 amino acids. Germline CDR1 reads MNHEY; CDR2 reads SVGEGT. The CDR3 bases are TGTGCCAGCAAGAACAGGGAGGTGACTGAAGCTTTCTTT. Translated: CASKNREVTEAFF.

The V gene is TRBV28, the J gene TRBJ2-1; TRBD2 matches 7 bases. V trimming: 4 bases; J trimming: 8 bases; junction bases outside the gene matches: 14. This CDR3 region has 16 residues. Per germline, CDR1 MDHEN and CDR2 SYDVKM. The CDR3 here is CASSWAGSLGGDEQFF. CDR3 coding DNA: TGTGCCAGCAGTTGGGCAGGGTCCCTGGGAGGGGATGAGCAGTTCTTC.

This chain uses TRBV7-3 with TRBJ2-1; 11 nucleotides align to TRBD1. CDR1 and CDR2 from the germline V gene are SGHTA and FQGTGA. The CDR3 is 13 amino acids. The J segment lost 9 bases and the V segment lost 6 bases, leaving 4 bases of the junction unmatched. CDR3 nucleotides: TGTGCCAGCAGTAGGACAGGGGGCACTGAGCAGTTCTTC. It is translated as CASSRTGGTEQFF.

The CDR3 DNA is TGCAGCGTCGTCCTAGCGGGGGGGAGGTACAATGAGCAGTTCTTC. It codes for CSVVLAGGRYNEQFF. The rearrangement joins TRBV29-1 to TRBJ2-1; 12 bases align to TRBD2. The junction had 7 bases not matched to a gene; V was cut back by 6 bases and J by 4 bases. Germline V gene sequence: CDR1 SQVTM, CDR2 ANQGSEA. There are 15 residues in the CDR3.

The chain links TRBV15 to TRBJ2-1; possibly TRBD2 for D (6 bases). CDR1 and CDR2 (germline): LNHNV, YYDKDF (reference sequence). The CDR3 runs 15 residues. V dropped 5 bases and J dropped 0 bases, with 11 bases sitting between them. CDR3 residues: CATSGGESSYNEQFF. CDR3 nucleotide sequence: TGTGCCACCAGCGGCGGGGAAAGCTCCTACAATGAGCAGTTCTTC.

Many counts were recorded for this clonotype. The genes are TRBV9 and TRBJ2-7, with D perhaps TRBD2 (5 bases). The CDR3 runs to 15 residues. V gave up 0 bases and J gave up 0 bases, with 10 bases separating them. Germline lookup yields CDR1 SGDLS and CDR2 YYNGEE. The CDR3 spells CASSVASGNSYEQYF. The CDR3 nucleotides read TGTGCCAGCAGCGTAGCAAGCGGAAACTCCTACGAGCAGTACTTC. Complete variable domain (other parts from reference TRBV9 and TRBJ2-7): DSGVTQTPKHLITATGQRVTLRCSPRSGDLSVYWYQQSLDQGLQFLIQYYNGEERAKGNILERFSAQQFPDLHSELNLSSLELGDSALYFCASSVASGNSYEQYFGPGTRLTVT.

This clonotype was detected a few times. The chain couples TRBV11-2 to TRBJ2-5; weak D call: TRBD1 (6 bases). Germline assignment: CDR1 SGHAT and CDR2 FQNNGV. The CDR3 contains 15 residues. Trimming removed 4 bases from V and 2 bases from J, with 14 bases in between. The CDR3 is CASSYLDRAQETQYF. The CDR3 DNA reads TGTGCCAGCAGCTACTTGGACAGAGCTCAAGAGACCCAGTACTTC.

The DNA of the CDR3 is TGTGCCAGCAGTTTATTCAACACCATATATTTT. Encoded protein: CASSLFNTIYF. V gene TRBV12-3 or TRBV12-4 combines with J gene TRBJ1-3; D remains ambiguous. With 2 bases removed from V and 7 bases from J, the gap between germline ends came to 3 bases. CDR3 length: 11 amino acids.

Comment on this clonotype: A single base separates this from a much larger clone, so it may be a read error. The chain couples TRBV4-3 to TRBJ2-2, with D tentatively TRBD1 (6 bases). The CDR3 sequence is 12 residues long. CDR1 and CDR2 (germline): LGHNA, YSLEER. CDR3 nucleotide sequence: TGCGCCAGCAGCCAAGATCCAGGGGAGCTGTGTTTT. Translation: CASSQDPGELCF.

The CDR3 sequence: CASSDRGGGRNTEAFF. CDR3 bases: TGTGCCAGCAGCGACAGGGGTGGGGGGCGGAACACTGAAGCTTTCTTT. The chain couples TRBV7-9 to TRBJ1-1, with 8 positions matching TRBD1. The germline gives CDR1 SEHNR, CDR2 FQNEAQ (reference sequence). There are 16 residues in the CDR3. V shed 5 bases, J shed 1 base, and the junction held 9 bases outside the gene matches.

The gene calls are TRBV18 and TRBJ1-2, with 7 nucleotides matching TRBD1. Germline CDR1 and CDR2: KGHSH and LQKENI. This CDR3 has 15 amino acids. V lost 6 bases, J lost 8 bases, and 15 bases stayed unmatched. The CDR3 bases are TGTGCCAGCTCTCCTCTTTCCAGGGGGGACGACGGCTACACCTTC. The encoded protein is CASSPLSRGDDGYTF.

This clonotype was seen at least ten times. This sequence joins TRBV29-1 and TRBJ1-2, with D maybe TRBD1 (5 bases). This CDR3 has 15 residues. Trimming stripped 7 bases from V and 6 bases from J, with 24 bases between. CDR1 SQVTM and CDR2 ANQGSEA come from the germline V gene. The CDR3 loop reads CSARSPGGGRHGYTF. The DNA of the CDR3 is TGCAGCGCGCGTAGCCCCGGGGGAGGGAGACATGGCTACACCTTC.

V and J are TRBV6-5 and TRBJ1-1; 7 bases are shared with TRBD1. Germline V lookup: CDR1 MNHEY, CDR2 SVGAGI. J lost 0 bases, V lost 2 bases, and 12 bases had no gene match. This CDR3 has 18 residues. The CDR3 DNA follows: TGTGCCAGCAGTTACCTAGGGACAGCCCGATCACTGAACACTGAAGCTTTCTTT. It encodes CASSYLGTARSLNTEAFF.

A few counts support this clonotype. The gene calls are TRBV5-1 and TRBJ1-1, with D hard to call. Germline V gene data show CDR1 as SGHRS and CDR2 as YFSETQ. V dropped 0 bases and J dropped 0 bases, with 12 bases sitting between them. This CDR3 spans 16 amino acids. CDR3 in amino acids: CASSLDIGRVNTEAFF. The CDR3 DNA reads TGCGCCAGCAGCTTGGATATAGGACGGGTGAACACTGAAGCTTTCTTT.